The 15 T cell receptor beta chains presented below share a single source sample, sequenced in a study of shared clonotypes between healthy human individuals (dated by TCRdb to 2020 to 2022). The library came from the immunoSEQ multiplex PCR assay. Entries here come from immuneACCESS through TCRdb and include only in-frame sequences with V and J called. Some clones fail to appear in such tables; in the studies checked, an unresolved V gene covers under half of the shortfall, and the cause of the remainder is unknown. The sample includes 2 million to 2.5 million clones, with approximately 94% observed a single time. The ten largest clones capture around 0.4% of the sample. The sequenced sample was naive CD4+ T cells from PBMCs. The cell subset or site label, as the study defines it: CD45RA+ positively selected. These receptors were collected from a young man in good health. Some clones in this sample may be carry-over from other donors' samples.

This chain uses TRBV4-1 with TRBJ2-1; the D gene is possibly TRBD1 (6 bases). V dropped 4 bases and J dropped 7 bases, with 20 bases sitting between them. The CDR3 contains 16 residues. From germline, CDR1 is MGHRA and CDR2 YSYEKL. The CDR3 sequence is CASSPYRAPSLNEQFF. CDR3 coding DNA: TGCGCCAGCAGCCCCTACAGGGCCCCATCTCTAAATGAGCAGTTCTTC.

The rearrangement links TRBV6-5 to TRBJ1-5, with D possibly matching TRBD1 (6 bases). The germline V gene encodes CDR1 MNHEY and CDR2 SVGAGI. The germline V and J ends were trimmed by 6 bases and 3 bases, with 9 bases remaining between them. CDR3 length: 13 residues. CDR3 protein: CASSMGANQPQHF. The CDR3 DNA reads TGTGCCAGCAGCATGGGGGCCAATCAGCCCCAGCATTTT.

The rearrangement joins TRBV6-1 to TRBJ1-2, with D perhaps matching TRBD1 (6 bases). The CDR3 extends over 14 amino acids. The germline V and J ends were trimmed by 6 bases and 5 bases, with 16 bases remaining between them. Germline-derived CDR1 and CDR2 are MNHNS and SASEGT. CDR3 region: CASSDTQGRYGYTF. The CDR3 DNA sequence: TGTGCCAGCAGCGATACACAGGGAAGGTATGGCTACACCTTC.

The genes are TRBV2 and TRBJ2-3; 10 nucleotides match TRBD2. The CDR3 covers 16 residues. The junction had 10 bases not matched to a gene; V was cut back by 7 bases and J by 3 bases. Germline-derived CDR1 and CDR2 are SNHLY and FYNNEI. The CDR3 protein is CASTGLPGLATDTQYF. DNA for the CDR3: TGTGCCAGCACCGGACTGCCGGGACTAGCGACAGATACGCAGTATTTT.

The chain has TRBV5-1 and TRBJ2-1, with D unresolved. Looked up from germline, CDR1 is SGHRS and CDR2 is YFSETQ. V lost 0 bases to trimming and J lost 9 bases, with 16 bases between them. This CDR3 contains 15 residues. CDR3 amino acids: CASSLGDTAPIEQFF. The CDR3 DNA reads as TGCGCCAGCAGCTTGGGGGATACAGCTCCCATTGAGCAGTTCTTC.

V usage is TRBV29-1 and J usage is TRBJ2-1, with 7 bases that match TRBD2. The trim removed 7 bases at V and 6 bases at J, leaving 6 bases unmatched. The CDR3 has 12 residues. From germline, CDR1 is SQVTM and CDR2 ANQGSEA. CDR3 sequence (DNA): TGCAGCGAAGCTAGCGGATCCAATGAGCAGTTCTTC. It encodes CSEASGSNEQFF.

In DNA, the CDR3 is TGTGCCACCAGCAGAGACCCGGCTAGCGGGAGGTTAAATGAGCAGTTCTTC. As protein: CATSRDPASGRLNEQFF. The chain carries TRBV15 and TRBJ2-1; 11 bases line up with TRBD2. CDR1 is LNHNV, CDR2 YYDKDF, per germline (reference sequence). J was trimmed by 7 bases and V by 0 bases; bases with no gene match: 8. This CDR3 has 17 amino acids. The full variable domain, with the rest looked up from reference TRBV15 and TRBJ2-1, is DAMVIQNPRYQVTQFGKPVTLSCSQTLNHNVMYWYQQKSSQAPKLLFHYYDKDFNNEADTPDNFQSRRPNTSFCFLDIRSPGLGDTAMYLCATSRDPASGRLNEQFFGPGTRLTVL.

J is TRBJ1-4 and V is TRBV27, with a weak D call TRBD1 (6 bases). The CDR3 loop spans 16 amino acids. CDR1 and CDR2 (germline): MNHEY, SMNVEV (reference sequence). Trimming pared 5 bases from V and 8 bases from J, leaving 21 bases between. The CDR3 sequence is CASSLKPHRDREKLFF. The CDR3 bases are TGTGCCAGCAGTCTCAAGCCCCACAGGGACCGGGAAAAACTGTTTTTT. Complete variable domain (other parts from reference TRBV27 and TRBJ1-4): EAQVTQNPRYLITVTGKKLTVTCSQNMNHEYMSWYRQDPGLGLRQIYYSMNVEVTDKGDVPEGYKVSRKEKRNFPLILESPSPNQTSLYFCASSLKPHRDREKLFFGSGTQLSVL.

V and J are TRBV7-2 and TRBJ2-1, with 8 positions matching TRBD1. The CDR3 is 13 amino acids. V lost 5 bases and J lost 7; bases outside the gene matches: 4. CDR1 is SGHTA, CDR2 FQGNSA, per germline. The CDR3 here is CASSPHRGNEQFF. In nucleotides, the CDR3 is TGTGCCAGCAGCCCCCACAGGGGGAATGAGCAGTTCTTC.

The rearrangement joins TRBV11-2 to TRBJ2-7, with TRBD2 as a possible D gene (5 bases). The V gene lost 8 bases and the J gene lost 6 bases, with 17 bases spanning the gap. The germline V gene encodes CDR1 SGHAT and CDR2 FQNNGV. The CDR3 is 13 residues long. The CDR3 DNA is TGTGCCAGCCGGCGGGCCGGCGCAAGCGAGCAGTACTTC. Protein sequence: CASRRAGASEQYF.

As concerns this clone: The same CDR3 can be traced to other DNA sequences in this sample. The rearrangement joins TRBV5-1 to TRBJ1-2; 7 bases are shared with TRBD1. CDR1 and CDR2 from the germline V gene are SGHRS and YFSETQ. V shed 0 bases and J 2 bases; nucleotides not matched to a gene: 1. This CDR3 is built from 14 residues. CDR3 sequence reads: CASSLATGNYGYTF. In DNA, the CDR3 is TGCGCCAGCAGCTTGGCGACAGGGAACTATGGCTACACCTTC.

The DNA of the CDR3 is TGTGCCAGCAGTCCTATACCGAGCTCCTACAATGAGCAGTTCTTC. Residues: CASSPIPSSYNEQFF. The chain is built from TRBV7-3 and TRBJ2-1; no reliable D call. There are 15 residues in the CDR3. Trimming removed 6 bases at V and 0 bases at J, with 12 bases between. The V gene's germline CDR1 is SGHTA and CDR2 FQGTGA.

The rearrangement joins TRBV18 to TRBJ1-2; a possible D gene is TRBD1 (5 bases). CDR3 size: 15 residues. V was pared by 4 bases and J by 4 bases, with 16 bases between. CDR1 KGHSH and CDR2 LQKENI come from the germline V gene. The CDR3 DNA follows: TGTGCCAGCTCACAGGGACTTTTGCCTACCTATGGCTACACCTTC. Protein sequence: CASSQGLLPTYGYTF.

This clone has only one observation. V gene TRBV4-1 combines with J gene TRBJ1-3, with TRBD1 as a possible D gene (6 bases). CDR1 is MGHRA and CDR2 is YSYEKL in the germline V gene. The length of the CDR3 is 18 residues. The germline V and J ends were trimmed by 1 base and 2 bases, with 18 bases remaining between them. CDR3: CASSQVEGLGGTGNTIYF. Written as DNA, the CDR3 is TGCGCCAGCAGCCAAGTCGAAGGGCTAGGGGGAACTGGAAACACCATATATTTT.

CDR3 in DNA: TGTGCCTGGAGTGTACTGCGGGCACAGGGCGAGCAGTACTTC. Its translation is CAWSVLRAQGEQYF. The chain joins TRBV30 to TRBJ2-7; weak D call: TRBD1 (6 bases). Trimming shortened V by 0 bases and J by 6 bases, and 15 bases separated the two germline ends. The CDR3 covers 14 residues. Germline V gene lookup returns CDR1 GTSNPN and CDR2 SVGIG (reference sequence).